These 5 T cell receptor beta chains share one sample of origin, sequenced in a study of human T cells and chemical hapten exposure. TCRdb used MiXCR to reprocess the RACE reads, holding one entry per CDR3 protein. The sample records hundreds of thousands of distinct CDR3 sequences, under 6.5% being singletons. Indicated time point: patch test 2, 6 weeks after DPC sensitization. The treatment was: therapeutic diphenylcyclopropenone sensitization with weekly scalp DPC. The sequencing used whole blood, collected in connection with sensitization to the hapten diphenylcyclopropenone (DPC). The receptors originated from a woman younger than 35 with alopecia areata. Some clones in this sample may be carry-over from other donors' samples.

The V gene is TRBV5-1, the J gene TRBJ2-3; 7 positions match TRBD2. Trimming took 2 bases from V and 2 from J; bases not matched to a gene: 11. Germline V gene data show CDR1 as SGHRS and CDR2 as YFSETQ. The CDR3 spans 17 residues. This CDR3 reads CASSFSPSGAFTDTQYF. CDR3 nucleotides: TGCGCCAGCAGCTTTTCACCGAGCGGGGCGTTCACAGATACGCAGTATTTT.

CDR3 protein: CAASPPGVRNTEAFF. The CDR3 nucleotides read TGTGCCGCTTCGCCTCCAGGGGTCCGGAACACTGAAGCTTTCTTT. The V and J genes are TRBV10-3 and TRBJ1-1; a weak D match, TRBD1 (6 bases). This CDR3 spans 15 amino acids. The V gene lost 11 bases and the J gene lost 1 base, with 20 bases spanning the gap. Germline lookup yields CDR1 ENHRY and CDR2 SYGVKD.

Only a few counts were recorded for this clonotype. The chain recombines TRBV4-2 with TRBJ1-1, with 8 bases aligning to TRBD1. This CDR3 has 17 residues. J gave up 7 bases and V 1 base, and 14 bases lay outside the gene matches. Germline CDR1 is LGHNA and CDR2 is YNFKEQ. The CDR3 DNA follows: TGTGCCAGCAGCCAAGTGTCCCTGGCAGGGGGCTATTTTGAAGCTTTCTTT. This encodes CASSQVSLAGGYFEAFF.

The rearrangement links TRBV27 to TRBJ2-7; 8 bases line up with TRBD1. The CDR3 is 14 residues long. J lost 4 bases, V lost 5 bases, and 7 bases had no gene match. From germline, CDR1 is MNHEY and CDR2 SMNVEV (reference sequence). The CDR3 nucleotides are TGTGCCAGCAGTCGAGTCCGGGACAGGTACGAGCAGTACTTC. Translated, it gives CASSRVRDRYEQYF.

The rearrangement links TRBV27 to TRBJ2-5; D is unclear. CDR1 is MNHEY, CDR2 SMNVEV, per germline (reference sequence). This CDR3 comprises 14 residues. The germline V and J ends were trimmed by 5 bases and 5 bases, with 15 bases remaining between them. The CDR3 coding sequence is TGTGCCAGCAGTCCTCTAGGAGTGGTTGAGACCCAGTACTTC. Protein: CASSPLGVVETQYF.